Presented here are 22 T cell receptor beta chains from one specimen sequenced in a study of blood T cell repertoires in COVID-19. TCRdb's copy holds only in-frame clones and misses some; the assay was immunoSEQ multiplex PCR. The sample shows about 480,000 clones, roughly 88% of them seen only once. The specimen was PBMCs or T cells enriched from blood (not recorded which). All receptors derive from a woman aged 40 to 49 who had recovered from COVID-19.

The V call is TRBV19, the J call TRBJ1-5; 7 bases agree with TRBD1. V was pared by 7 bases and J by 1 base, with 7 bases of the junction left unmatched. CDR1 LNHDA and CDR2 SQIVND come from the germline V gene (reference sequence). The CDR3 runs 15 residues. CDR3 protein: CASNSVQGSNQPQHF. CDR3 coding DNA: TGTGCCAGTAATTCGGTACAGGGGAGCAATCAGCCCCAGCATTTT.

The V gene is TRBV27, the J gene TRBJ2-5, with 9 bases that match TRBD1. Germline CDR1 and CDR2: MNHEY and SMNVEV (reference sequence). V was clipped by 1 base and J by 5 bases; unmatched bases: 8. The CDR3 is made up of 16 amino acids. CDR3 in amino acids: CASSLFSGTGWETQYF. CDR3 coding DNA: TGTGCCAGCAGTTTATTTTCCGGGACAGGGTGGGAGACCCAGTACTTC.

In DNA, the CDR3 is TGTGCCAGCAGCTCCGGACAGCGAGTCGAGCAGTACTTC. Encoded protein: CASSSGQRVEQYF. The chain couples TRBV12-3 or TRBV12-4 to TRBJ2-7; weak D call: TRBD1 (6 bases). The CDR3 contains 13 residues. Trimming took 6 bases from V and 6 from J, leaving 15 bases between them.

This CDR3 reads CAAEGQMNTEAFF. The CDR3 DNA is TGTGCCGCAGAGGGACAGATGAACACTGAAGCTTTCTTT. The rearrangement uses TRBV10-3 and TRBJ1-1, with 7 positions matching TRBD1. Germline V gene lookup returns CDR1 ENHRY and CDR2 SYGVKD. Unmatched junction bases numbered 6, after V lost 11 bases and J lost 0 bases. This CDR3 has 13 amino acids.

This sequence joins TRBV29-1 and TRBJ2-1; D is perhaps TRBD1 (6 bases). The CDR3 runs to 15 residues. V dropped 4 bases and J dropped 0 bases, with 13 bases sitting between them. In germline, CDR1 is SQVTM, CDR2 ANQGSEA. The CDR3 DNA reads TGCAGCGTTGCCCAGGGGTTTAGCTCCTACAATGAGCAGTTCTTC. Encoded protein: CSVAQGFSSYNEQFF.

The chain carries TRBV19 and TRBJ1-3; the D gene is possibly TRBD1 (6 bases). V lost 3 bases, J lost 1 base, and 16 bases lay in between. The germline CDR1 and CDR2 sequences are LNHDA and SQIVND (reference sequence). The CDR3 is 17 residues long. The CDR3, as DNA: TGTGCCAGTAGTATTGGTGATTGGGGGCTATCTGGAAACACCATATATTTT. Translating it yields CASSIGDWGLSGNTIYF.

The chain uses TRBV28 and TRBJ1-1; TRBD1 is a possible D gene (5 bases). Germline V gene lookup returns CDR1 MDHEN and CDR2 SYDVKM. The V gene lost 4 bases and the J gene lost 1 base, with 10 bases spanning the gap. The CDR3 sequence is 14 residues long. CDR3 region: CASSWGRWNTEAFF. CDR3 nucleotides: TGTGCCAGCAGTTGGGGCAGATGGAACACTGAAGCTTTCTTT.

This clone has a single count. The CDR3 is CASSLAASGYNEQFF. For the CDR3, the DNA is TGTGCCAGCAGCTTAGCGGCTAGCGGATACAATGAGCAGTTCTTC. V and J are TRBV7-6 and TRBJ2-1; TRBD2 matches 7 bases. The ends lost 0 bases at V and 4 bases at J; junction bases unmatched: 3. There are 15 residues in the CDR3. The germline V gene has CDR1 SGHVS and CDR2 FNYEAQ.

The chain has TRBV7-9 and TRBJ2-7, with a possible D match to TRBD1 (6 bases). The CDR3 extends over 14 amino acids. Germline assignment: CDR1 SEHNR and CDR2 FQNEAQ (reference sequence). Trimming took off 5 bases at V and 3 bases at J, with 14 bases between the two ends. CDR3 sequence reads: CASSTSGVNYEQYF. The CDR3 DNA reads TGTGCCAGCAGCACGTCAGGGGTAAACTACGAGCAGTACTTC.

This chain joins TRBV20-1 and TRBJ2-7, with 9 nucleotides matching TRBD1. The CDR3 loop spans 16 amino acids. Trimming took 3 bases from V and 4 from J; bases not matched to a gene: 13. The germline V gene encodes CDR1 DFQATT and CDR2 SNEGSKA (reference sequence). The CDR3 nucleotides are TGCAGTGCTAGTGGGGAGGTGGGGACAGGGCCTTACGAGCAGTACTTC. It specifies CSASGEVGTGPYEQYF.

This chain uses TRBV7-6 with TRBJ2-7; 11 bases line up with TRBD2. V lost 5 bases to trimming and J lost 1 base; unmatched junction nucleotides: 13. This CDR3 has 18 residues. Looked up from germline, CDR1 is SGHVS and CDR2 is FNYEAQ. CDR3 nucleotides: TGTGCCAGCAGCCCGGGAACTCTAGCGGGAGGAGGGTCCTACGAGCAGTACTTC. It translates to CASSPGTLAGGGSYEQYF.

This clone turned up a few times. The V gene is TRBV5-5, the J gene TRBJ1-1; D is undetermined. CDR3 length: 15 residues. The germline V gene has CDR1 SGHKS and CDR2 YYEKEE (reference sequence). V was trimmed by 0 bases and J by 0 bases, leaving 9 bases between them. As DNA, the CDR3 is TGTGCCAGCAGCTTGGTCCCGGGGATGAACACTGAAGCTTTCTTT. Translating gives CASSLVPGMNTEAFF. Looking up the rest from reference TRBV5-5 and TRBJ1-1 gives the full variable domain: DAGVTQSPTHLIKTRGQQVTLRCSPISGHKSVSWYQQVLGQGPQFIFQYYEKEERGRGNFPDRFSARQFPNYSSELNVNALLLGDSALYLCASSLVPGMNTEAFFGQGTRLTVV.

To note about this clone: Other DNA sequences from this sample encode an identical CDR3 as well. V usage is TRBV29-1 and J usage is TRBJ1-1; the D gene is possibly TRBD1 (6 bases). CDR3 length: 12 residues. V lost 3 bases to trimming and J lost 5 bases, with 10 bases between them. Germline V gene lookup returns CDR1 SQVTM and CDR2 ANQGSEA. The CDR3 region is CSVDRGRTEAFF. CDR3 in DNA: TGCAGCGTTGACAGGGGTCGGACTGAAGCTTTCTTT.

V usage is TRBV7-2 and J usage is TRBJ2-3; 11 bases are a match to TRBD2. Germline values: CDR1 SGHTA, CDR2 FQGNSA. There are 16 residues in the CDR3. The V and J ends lost 0 bases and 1 base, in that order; junction bases with no gene match: 0. CDR3: CASSLALAGGTDTQYF. The CDR3 nucleotides are TGTGCCAGCAGCTTAGCACTAGCGGGAGGCACAGATACGCAGTATTTT.

The chain is built from TRBV6-6 and TRBJ2-4; TRBD2 matches 13 bases. Germline V CDR1 and CDR2: MNHNY, SVGAGI (reference sequence). The ends lost 5 bases at V and 4 bases at J; junction bases unmatched: 8. This CDR3 has 17 residues. CDR3 sequence (DNA): TGTGCCAGCAGTCCCGGGACTAGCGGGGCAGGGAAAAACATTCAGTACTTC. Translating it yields CASSPGTSGAGKNIQYF.

This clone was detected a few times. The rearrangement links TRBV7-2 to TRBJ1-6; no firm D call. The V gene's germline CDR1 is SGHTA and CDR2 FQGNSA. Between the trimmed V and J ends, which lost 5 bases and 12 bases, there was a span of 11 bases. The CDR3 is 12 residues long. CDR3 protein: CASSASPGPLHF. CDR3 DNA: TGTGCCAGCAGCGCGAGTCCAGGACCCCTCCACTTT. Full variable domain (rest looked up from reference TRBV7-2 and TRBJ1-6): GAGVSQSPSNKVTEKGKDVELRCDPISGHTALYWYRQSLGQGLEFLIYFQGNSAPDKSGLPSDRFSAERTGGSVSTLTIQRTQQEDSAVYLCASSASPGPLHFGNGTRLTVT.

V gene TRBV24-1 combines with J gene TRBJ2-1, with 9 bases aligning to TRBD2. The CDR3 is made up of 16 amino acids. Germline V gene sequence: CDR1 KGHDR, CDR2 SFDVKD. With 2 bases clipped from V and 4 bases from J, the junction kept 5 bases outside the gene matches. CDR3 DNA: TGTGCCACCAGTGATTCGACTAGCGGACTTTACAATGAGCAGTTCTTC. As protein: CATSDSTSGLYNEQFF.

The CDR3 DNA reads as TGTGCCAGCACCAGTAAGAGCGGAGATGCAGCCTACAATGAGCAGTTCTTC. It specifies CASTSKSGDAAYNEQFF. This chain connects TRBV11-3 to TRBJ2-1; D is possibly TRBD2 (5 bases). Germline values: CDR1 SGHNT, CDR2 YENEEA. V was pared by 7 bases and J by 2 bases, with 21 bases between. The CDR3 length is 17 residues.

This clone has a handful of counts. The rearrangement links TRBV30 to TRBJ1-2; 7 nucleotides align to TRBD1. CDR1 and CDR2 (germline): GTSNPN, SVGIG (reference sequence). After removal of 3 bases from V and 5 bases from J, the junction contained 9 bases not matched to a gene. The CDR3 totals 14 residues. CDR3 sequence: CAWRVQGFGYGYTF. The DNA of the CDR3 is TGTGCCTGGAGGGTACAGGGGTTCGGGTATGGCTACACCTTC. Supplemented by reference TRBV30 and TRBJ1-2, the full variable domain reads SQTIHQWPATLVQPVGSPLSLECTVEGTSNPNLYWYRQAAGRGLQLLFYSVGIGQISSEVPQNLSASRPQDRQFILSSKKLLLSDSGFYLCAWRVQGFGYGYTFGSGTRLTVV.

This chain connects TRBV24-1 to TRBJ2-7; possibly TRBD1 for D (6 bases). The CDR3 is 15 residues long. With 9 bases removed from V and 3 bases from J, the gap between germline ends came to 20 bases. Looked up from germline, CDR1 is KGHDR and CDR2 is SFDVKD. CDR3 DNA: TGTGCCACCCAGGTGGGCCAGGGGCGATACTACGAGCAGTACTTC. Its translation: CATQVGQGRYYEQYF.

This clone has only one observation. This chain uses TRBV2 with TRBJ2-7, with 11 bases matching TRBD1. CDR1 and CDR2 from the germline V gene are SNHLY and FYNNEI. CDR3 length equals 15 residues. V gave up 6 bases and J gave up 3 bases; unmatched junction bases: 7. For the CDR3, the DNA is TGTGCCAGCAGGACGTGGGACAGGGGGGACTACGAGCAGTACTTC. Translation gives CASRTWDRGDYEQYF.

The rearrangement uses TRBV5-1 and TRBJ1-4; 9 nucleotides match TRBD1. The V gene end was trimmed by 2 bases and the J gene end by 8 bases; junction bases not matched to a gene: 7. CDR1 and CDR2 from the germline V gene are SGHRS and YFSETQ. The CDR3 runs 15 residues. CDR3 amino acids: CASSLTGGAGEKLFF. In nucleotides, the CDR3 is TGCGCCAGCAGCTTAACAGGGGGCGCAGGGGAAAAACTGTTTTTT.